This TCR beta chain comes out of a study of blood T cell repertoires in COVID-19. Study overall: Acute and convalescent COVID-19 samples came from the United States, Italy and Spain. The cDNA or gDNA used as material had been derived from T cells, B-cell-depleted T cells, or PBMCs.

The germline V gene encodes CDR1 SGHRS and CDR2 YFSETQ. Trimming cost V 4 bases and J 8 bases, with 29 bases left between them. The CDR3 totals 18 residues. Study processing details: The authors estimated nucleated cell counts from reference gene primer amplification. TCRdb's table, derived via immunoSEQ multiplex PCR, lists solely in-frame clones and lacks some. The V and J calls and clone size come from that table; D and trimming were worked out from the DNA. Of roughly 56,000 clones in the sample, about 91% were seen once. This clone occurred once. This chain uses TRBV5-1 with TRBJ2-3; TRBD2 is a possible D gene (7 bases). The TCR originated in a man between 50 and 59 years old with active COVID-19. Sequenced sample: peripheral blood. The CDR3 DNA sequence: TGCGCCAGCAGCCCTACCGGGGAGGGCTGGTTGATAGGGGGTACGCAGTATTTT. Protein product: CASSPTGEGWLIGGTQYF.